This TCR beta chain derives from a study of cytomegalovirus exposure and HLA in healthy donors. Findings and caveats of the study: The authors confirmed in vitro that three CMV-associated chains were specific for CMV antigens.

Germline V lookup: CDR1 SQVTM, CDR2 ANQGSEA. The CDR3 sequence is 16 residues long. The trim removed 4 bases at V and 3 bases at J, leaving 11 bases unmatched. Both 60 Vbeta primers and 13 Jbeta primers went into the PCR. Generated by immunoSEQ multiplex PCR, the TCRdb table keeps only in-frame clones and is missing some. Of under 200,000 clones in the sample, 75% to 80% were seen once. As for this clone: Its antigen remains unknown.

The sequence came from a woman in her twenties or thirties in good health and CMV-seropositive. Sequencing input: PBMCs. This chain joins TRBV29-1 and TRBJ1-4; 7 bases map to TRBD1. CDR3 loop: CSVGVRGIGANEKLFF. CDR3 coding DNA: TGCAGCGTTGGGGTCAGGGGGATCGGAGCTAATGAAAAACTGTTTTTT.